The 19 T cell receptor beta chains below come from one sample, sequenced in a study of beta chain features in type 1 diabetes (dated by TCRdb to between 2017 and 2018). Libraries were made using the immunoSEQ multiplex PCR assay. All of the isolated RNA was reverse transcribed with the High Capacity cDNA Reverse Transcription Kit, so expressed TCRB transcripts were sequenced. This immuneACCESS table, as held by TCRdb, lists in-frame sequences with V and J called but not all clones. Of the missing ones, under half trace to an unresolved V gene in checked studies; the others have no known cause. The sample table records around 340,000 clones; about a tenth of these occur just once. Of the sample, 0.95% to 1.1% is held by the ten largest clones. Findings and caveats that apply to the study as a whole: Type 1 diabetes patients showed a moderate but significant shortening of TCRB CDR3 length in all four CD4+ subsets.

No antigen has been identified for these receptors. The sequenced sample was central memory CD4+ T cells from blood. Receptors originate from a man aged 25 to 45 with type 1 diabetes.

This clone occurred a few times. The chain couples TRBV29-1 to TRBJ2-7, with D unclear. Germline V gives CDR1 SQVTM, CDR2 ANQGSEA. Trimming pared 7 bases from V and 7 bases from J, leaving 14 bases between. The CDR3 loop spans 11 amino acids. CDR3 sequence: CSGGWVSEQYF. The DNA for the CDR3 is TGCAGCGGCGGCTGGGTCTCGGAGCAGTACTTC.

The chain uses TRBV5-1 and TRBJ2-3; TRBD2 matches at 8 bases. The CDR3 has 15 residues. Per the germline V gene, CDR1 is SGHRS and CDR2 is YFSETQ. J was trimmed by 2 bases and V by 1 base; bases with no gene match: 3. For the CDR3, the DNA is TGCGCCAGCAGCTTGACTAGCGGATACACAGATACGCAGTATTTT. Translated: CASSLTSGYTDTQYF.

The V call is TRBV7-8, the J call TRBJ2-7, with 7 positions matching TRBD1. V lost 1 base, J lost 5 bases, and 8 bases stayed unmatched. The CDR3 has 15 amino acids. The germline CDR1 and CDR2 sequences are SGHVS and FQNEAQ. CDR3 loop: CASSLVTGQTNEQYF. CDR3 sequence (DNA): TGTGCCAGCAGCTTAGTTACGGGACAGACGAACGAGCAGTACTTC. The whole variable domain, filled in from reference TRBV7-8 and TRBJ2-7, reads GAGVSQSPRYKVAKRGQDVALRCDPISGHVSLFWYQQALGQGPEFLTYFQNEAQLDKSGLPSDRFFAERPEGSVSTLKIQRTQQEDSAVYLCASSLVTGQTNEQYFGPGTRLTVT.

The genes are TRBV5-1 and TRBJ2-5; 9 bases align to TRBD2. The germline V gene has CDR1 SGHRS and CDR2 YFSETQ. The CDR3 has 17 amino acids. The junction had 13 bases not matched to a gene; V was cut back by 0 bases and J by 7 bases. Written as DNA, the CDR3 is TGCGCCAGCAGCTTGGGGGCTAGCGGGGATCAAACGGGGACCCAGTACTTC. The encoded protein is CASSLGASGDQTGTQYF.

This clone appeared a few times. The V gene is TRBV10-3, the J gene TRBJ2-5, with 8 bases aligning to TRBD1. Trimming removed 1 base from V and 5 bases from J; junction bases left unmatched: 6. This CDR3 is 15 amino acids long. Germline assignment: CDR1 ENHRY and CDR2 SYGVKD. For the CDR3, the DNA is TGTGCCATCAGTGAGTTAGGACAGGGCAGGGAGACCCAGTACTTC. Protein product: CAISELGQGRETQYF.

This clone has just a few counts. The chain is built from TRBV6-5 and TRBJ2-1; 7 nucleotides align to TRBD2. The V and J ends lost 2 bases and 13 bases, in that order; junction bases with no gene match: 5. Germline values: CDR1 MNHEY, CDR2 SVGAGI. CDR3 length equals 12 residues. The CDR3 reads CASSYPRGGQFF. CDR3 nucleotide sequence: TGTGCCAGCAGTTACCCCCGCGGGGGACAGTTCTTC.

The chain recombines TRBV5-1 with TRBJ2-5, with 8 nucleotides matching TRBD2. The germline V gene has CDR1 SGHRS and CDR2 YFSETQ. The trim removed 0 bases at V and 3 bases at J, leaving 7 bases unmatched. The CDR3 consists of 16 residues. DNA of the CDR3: TGCGCCAGCAGCTTGGAGCCAGCGGGGGAAGAAGAGACCCAGTACTTC. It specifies CASSLEPAGEEETQYF.

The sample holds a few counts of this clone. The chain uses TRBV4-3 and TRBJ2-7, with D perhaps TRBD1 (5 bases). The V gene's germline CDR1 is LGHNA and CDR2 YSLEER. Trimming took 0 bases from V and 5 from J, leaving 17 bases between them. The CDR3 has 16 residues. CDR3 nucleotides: TGCGCCAGCAGCCAAGAACGGTCCTCGACAGACCACGAGCAGTACTTC. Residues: CASSQERSSTDHEQYF.

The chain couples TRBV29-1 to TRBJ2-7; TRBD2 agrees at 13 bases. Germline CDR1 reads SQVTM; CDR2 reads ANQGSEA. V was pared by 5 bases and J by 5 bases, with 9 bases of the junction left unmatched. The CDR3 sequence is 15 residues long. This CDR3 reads CSVFGLAGETHEQYF. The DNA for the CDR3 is TGCAGCGTTTTTGGACTAGCGGGGGAGACCCACGAGCAGTACTTC.

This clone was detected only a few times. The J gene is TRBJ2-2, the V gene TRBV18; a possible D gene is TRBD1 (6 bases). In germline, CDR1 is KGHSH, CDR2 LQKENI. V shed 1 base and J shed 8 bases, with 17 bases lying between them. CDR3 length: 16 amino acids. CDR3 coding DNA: TGTGCCAGCTCACCACTGAAACAGGGACCATCAGGGGAGCTGTTTTTT. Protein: CASSPLKQGPSGELFF.

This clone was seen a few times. CDR3 amino acids: CASSLDHEQYF. CDR3 DNA sequence: TGTGCCAGCAGCTTAGACCACGAGCAGTACTTC. The chain has TRBV7-2 and TRBJ2-7; D gene uncertain. The germline CDR1 and CDR2 sequences are SGHTA and FQGNSA. V lost 1 base to trimming and J lost 5 bases, with 3 bases between them. The CDR3 covers 11 residues.

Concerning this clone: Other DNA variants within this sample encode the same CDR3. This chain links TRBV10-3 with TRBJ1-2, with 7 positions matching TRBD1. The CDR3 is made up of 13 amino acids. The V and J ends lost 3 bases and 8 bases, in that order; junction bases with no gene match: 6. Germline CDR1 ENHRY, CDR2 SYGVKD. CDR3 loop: CAISENRGYGYTF. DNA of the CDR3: TGTGCCATCAGTGAAAACAGGGGCTACGGCTACACCTTC.

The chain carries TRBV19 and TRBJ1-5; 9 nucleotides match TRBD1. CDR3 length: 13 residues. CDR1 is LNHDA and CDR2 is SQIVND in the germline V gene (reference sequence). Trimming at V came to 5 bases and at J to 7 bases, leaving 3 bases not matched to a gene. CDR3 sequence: CASSPQGAQPQHF. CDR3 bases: TGTGCCAGTAGTCCACAGGGGGCACAGCCCCAGCATTTT.

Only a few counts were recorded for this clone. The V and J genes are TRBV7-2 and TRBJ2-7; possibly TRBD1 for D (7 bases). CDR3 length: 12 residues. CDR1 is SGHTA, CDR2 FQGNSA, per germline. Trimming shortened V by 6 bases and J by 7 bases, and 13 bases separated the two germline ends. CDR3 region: CASSPEGAEQYF. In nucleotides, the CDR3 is TGTGCCAGCAGTCCGGAGGGGGCAGAGCAGTACTTC.

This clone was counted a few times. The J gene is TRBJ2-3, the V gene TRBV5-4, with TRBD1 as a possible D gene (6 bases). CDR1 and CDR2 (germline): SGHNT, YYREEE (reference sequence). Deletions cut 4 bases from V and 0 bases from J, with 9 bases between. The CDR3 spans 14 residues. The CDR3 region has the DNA TGTGCCAGCAGCCAAGGACAGAGCACAGATACGCAGTATTTT. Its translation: CASSQGQSTDTQYF.

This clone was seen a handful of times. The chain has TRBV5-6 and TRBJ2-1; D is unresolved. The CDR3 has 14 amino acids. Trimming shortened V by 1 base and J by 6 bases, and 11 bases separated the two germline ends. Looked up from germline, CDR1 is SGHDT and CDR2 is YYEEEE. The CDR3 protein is CASSLPERGNEQFF. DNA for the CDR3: TGTGCCAGCAGCTTGCCCGAGCGAGGCAATGAGCAGTTCTTC.

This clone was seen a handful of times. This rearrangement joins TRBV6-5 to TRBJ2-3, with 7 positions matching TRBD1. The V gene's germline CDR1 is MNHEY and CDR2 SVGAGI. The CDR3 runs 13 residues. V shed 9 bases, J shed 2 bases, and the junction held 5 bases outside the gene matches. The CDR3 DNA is TGTGCCAGTCGGACAGGAGCCACAGATACGCAGTATTTT. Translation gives CASRTGATDTQYF.

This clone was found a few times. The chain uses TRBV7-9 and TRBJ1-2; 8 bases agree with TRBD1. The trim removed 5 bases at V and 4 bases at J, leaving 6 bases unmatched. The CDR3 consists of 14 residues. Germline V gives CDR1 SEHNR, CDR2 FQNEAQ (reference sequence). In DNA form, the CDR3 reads TGTGCCAGCAGCGAAGGACAGGGCGCCTATGGCTACACCTTC. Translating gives CASSEGQGAYGYTF.

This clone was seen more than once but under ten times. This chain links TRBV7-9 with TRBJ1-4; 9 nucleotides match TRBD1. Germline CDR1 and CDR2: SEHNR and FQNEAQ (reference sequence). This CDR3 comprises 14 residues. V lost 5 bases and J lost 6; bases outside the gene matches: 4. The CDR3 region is CASSPTGGDEKLFF. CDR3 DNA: TGTGCCAGCAGCCCGACAGGGGGAGATGAAAAACTGTTTTTT.